This record concerns one T cell receptor beta chain sequence. The antigen remains unidentified. This entry is derived from a study of blood T cells in healthy people across ages. Findings of the study overall: CMV infection status of these donors was not known. A greater number of naive CD4+ cells and higher diversity distinguished long-lived donors from aged donors. With age, beta diversity per million T cells declined roughly linearly, significantly by 40.

Donors were healthy Caucasian individuals from Russia aged roughly 6 to 90. Alongside a J-beta primer mix, a sample-barcoded 5' primer served in a second PCR lasting about 7 to 12 cycles. TCRdb recomputed calls from the 5' RACE reads with MiXCR, one row per CDR3 protein. Here the sample spans approximately 1.5 million distinct CDR3 sequences, less than 45% being singletons. In germline, CDR1 is SNHLY, CDR2 FYNNEI. The V gene end was trimmed by 5 bases and the J gene end by 3 bases; junction bases not matched to a gene: 7. CDR3 length: 15 amino acids. The sequence came from a woman younger than 30 in good health. Sample: blood. The J gene is TRBJ2-3, the V gene TRBV2, with TRBD2 identical over 8 bases. CDR3 sequence reads: CASSPSGGLTDTQYF. The CDR3 DNA reads as TGTGCCAGCAGTCCATCGGGGGGGCTGACAGATACGCAGTATTTT.